This T cell receptor (beta chain) was captured in a study of PD-1 blockade in classical Hodgkin lymphoma. Time point indicated: newly diagnosed, previously untreated cHL patient sample. Comparator PBMCs were from newly diagnosed, untreated classical Hodgkin lymphoma. To note about this clone: Its antigen is unknown.

Study results and limitations: Whatever underlies the repertoire differences (possibly disease activity or prior therapy) remains undefined.

TCRdb's table, derived via immunoSEQ multiplex PCR, lists solely in-frame clones and lacks some. The sample yields tens of thousands of clones, roughly 94% seen once. Per the germline V gene, CDR1 is LGHNA and CDR2 is YSLEER. The length of the CDR3 is 15 residues. V dropped 0 bases and J dropped 11; count of bases not matched to a gene: 6. Sample: peripheral blood mononuclear cells (PBMCs). This rearrangement joins TRBV4-3 to TRBJ1-6; 8 bases align to TRBD1. This receptor was obtained from a human donor with classical Hodgkin lymphoma. The CDR3 region is CASSQDSQGAAPLHF. The CDR3 bases are TGCGCCAGCAGCCAAGACTCGCAGGGGGCTGCACCCCTCCACTTT.